This TCR beta chain was obtained from a study of blood T cell repertoires in COVID-19. Study-wide context: The United States, Italy and Spain provided the acute and convalescent COVID-19 samples. T cells, B-cell-depleted T cells, or PBMCs provided the cDNA or gDNA that served as material.

As processed by the authors: Scientists estimated how many nucleated cells there were by amplifying reference gene primers. Libraries were prepared by immunoSEQ multiplex PCR; TCRdb keeps only in-frame clonotypes and omits some of them. D and trimming were read from the DNA, whereas the V and J calls and clone size are those reported in that table. The data contain 130,000 to 150,000 clones, more than 75% of them seen just once; the ten biggest clones take up 13%. The length of the CDR3 is 15 residues. CDR1 and CDR2 (germline): GTSNPN, SVGIG (reference sequence). V shed 4 bases, J shed 4 bases, and the junction held 7 bases outside the gene matches.

The sequenced material came from peripheral blood. V gene TRBV30 combines with J gene TRBJ2-3; 11 bases align to TRBD2. The TCR was taken from a man between 60 and 75 years old with active or convalescent COVID-19. The CDR3 coding sequence is TGTGCCTGGACTCGTAGCGGGAGGGGGTCAGATACGCAGTATTTT. Residues: CAWTRSGRGSDTQYF.